The 18 T cell receptor beta chains given below trace back to one sample, sequenced in a study of T-cell reconstitution after alpha-beta-depleted transplantation in children. Unique molecular identifiers tagged the TCRbeta library. MiXCR was run by TCRdb on the PCR reads, yielding one entry per CDR3 protein. Of some 550,000 distinct CDR3 sequences detected, roughly 23% appear once; the ten largest clones hold 14%. Specimen: PBMCs, mostly from graft donor cells, collected 360 days after TCRalphabeta/CD19-depleted stem cell transplant. These receptor sequences come from a boy under three years old who had a stem cell transplant for acute myeloid leukemia, so the T cells may come from the graft donor.

This chain uses TRBV13 with TRBJ2-3, with 8 bases that match TRBD2. Germline CDR1 and CDR2: PRHDT and FYEKMQ (reference sequence). Losses at the gene ends were 0 bases for V and 4 bases for J; bases not matched to a gene: 6. CDR3 length: 16 residues. The CDR3 sequence: CASSLGAGGGADTQYF. The CDR3 coding sequence is TGTGCCAGCAGCTTAGGGGCCGGGGGGGGCGCAGATACGCAGTATTTT.

The chain couples TRBV7-2 to TRBJ1-2; the D is unclear. Germline V gene data show CDR1 as SGHTA and CDR2 as FQGNSA. The CDR3 has 13 amino acids. V lost 2 bases, J lost 1 base, and 5 bases lay in between. The CDR3 sequence is CASSLPVNYGYTF. DNA for the CDR3: TGTGCCAGCAGCTTACCTGTTAACTATGGCTACACCTTC.

The chain recombines TRBV6-2 or TRBV6-3 with TRBJ2-7, with D perhaps being TRBD1 or TRBD2 (5 bases each). This CDR3 region has 14 residues. Germline V gene data show CDR1 as MNHEY and CDR2 as SVGEGT. Trimming left V 4 bases short and J 5 bases short, with 15 bases between. CDR3 sequence: CASSWGPRDDEQYF. As DNA, the CDR3 is TGTGCCAGCAGTTGGGGACCGCGAGACGACGAGCAGTACTTC.

The CDR3 sequence: CASTSTDRGLFSVTEAFF. CDR3 bases: TGTGCCAGCACCTCCACGGACAGGGGGCTGTTTTCGGTCACTGAAGCTTTCTTT. V and J are TRBV6-1 and TRBJ1-1, with 11 bases lining up with TRBD1. CDR1 and CDR2 (germline): MNHNS, SASEGT. This CDR3 is built from 18 residues. Trimming cost V 7 bases and J 4 bases; bases outside gene matches: 17.

This chain connects TRBV6-5 to TRBJ2-3; 8 nucleotides line up with TRBD2. CDR3 length: 15 residues. Looked up from germline, CDR1 is MNHEY and CDR2 is SVGAGI. V was clipped by 2 bases and J by 0 bases; unmatched bases: 1. The CDR3: CASSYASGSTDTQYF. For the CDR3, the DNA is TGTGCCAGCAGTTACGCTAGCGGGAGCACAGATACGCAGTATTTT.

This clonotype was counted ten times or more. The V gene is TRBV7-2, the J gene TRBJ1-5; D remains unclear. CDR1 is SGHTA and CDR2 is FQGNSA in the germline V gene. V was shortened by 1 base and J by 0 bases, with 10 bases between the two germline ends. CDR3 length equals 16 residues. CDR3 region: CASSLGVVYSNQPQHF. The DNA of the CDR3 is TGTGCCAGCAGCTTAGGCGTGGTATATAGCAATCAGCCCCAGCATTTT.

The sample holds many counts of this clonotype. The V call is TRBV12-3 or TRBV12-4, the J call TRBJ1-4, with D tentatively TRBD1 (5 bases). The V end was cut by 5 bases, the J end by 5 bases, with 12 bases between. The CDR3 runs 14 residues. The CDR3 region has the DNA TGTGCCAGCAGTCCTTGGGGGACCAATGAAAAACTGTTTTTT. Translated, it gives CASSPWGTNEKLFF.

This chain uses TRBV5-1 with TRBJ1-5; no clear D gene. The CDR3 runs 13 residues. The V end was cut by 0 bases, the J end by 10 bases, with 11 bases between. In germline, CDR1 is SGHRS, CDR2 YFSETQ. Here the CDR3 DNA reads TGCGCCAGCAGCTTGGACACCGATAACCCCCAGCATTTT. Protein product: CASSLDTDNPQHF.

This clonotype was recorded a few times. The J gene is TRBJ1-1, the V gene TRBV12-3 or TRBV12-4, with D possibly being TRBD1 (6 bases). CDR3 length equals 15 residues. Between the trimmed V and J ends, which lost 5 bases and 1 base, there was a span of 14 bases. In nucleotides, the CDR3 is TGTGCCAGCAGTCGACGGGACATTTGGAACACTGAAGCTTTCTTT. It encodes CASSRRDIWNTEAFF.

V gene TRBV7-2 combines with J gene TRBJ2-3, with D possibly TRBD2 on 5 matching bases. V was cut by 3 bases and J by 3 bases, with 13 bases left in between. Germline V gene data show CDR1 as SGHTA and CDR2 as FQGNSA. This CDR3 has 15 amino acids. In DNA, the CDR3 is TGTGCCAGCAGCTTTCAAACTAGTAGGACAGATACGCAGTATTTT. Its translation: CASSFQTSRTDTQYF.

The chain joins TRBV11-2 to TRBJ2-1; TRBD2 matches at 15 bases. V dropped 1 base and J dropped 12; count of bases not matched to a gene: 4. Germline lookup yields CDR1 SGHAT and CDR2 FQNNGV. The length of the CDR3 is 15 residues. The CDR3 reads CASSLGTSGGARQFF. DNA of the CDR3: TGTGCCAGCAGCTTAGGGACTAGCGGGGGGGCTCGGCAGTTCTTC.

This chain links TRBV4-3 with TRBJ1-2; the D is unclear. The CDR3 sequence is 13 residues long. CDR1 LGHNA and CDR2 YSLEER come from the germline V gene. V gave up 0 bases and J gave up 3 bases, with 5 bases separating them. CDR3 region: CASSQEGYYGYTF. The CDR3 DNA reads as TGCGCCAGCAGCCAAGAGGGGTACTATGGCTACACCTTC.

This clonotype was seen a single time. J is TRBJ1-3 and V is TRBV20-1; no firm D call. The CDR3 length is 17 residues. Germline V gene lookup returns CDR1 DFQATT and CDR2 SNEGSKA (reference sequence). Trimming took off 0 bases at V and 0 bases at J, with 15 bases between the two ends. This CDR3 is CSARDVRDLSSGNTIYF. CDR3 nucleotide sequence: TGCAGTGCTAGAGATGTGAGAGACTTGAGCTCTGGAAACACCATATATTTT.

The rearrangement joins TRBV4-3 to TRBJ2-7; 7 bases fit TRBD1. The germline V gene has CDR1 LGHNA and CDR2 YSLEER. This CDR3 contains 15 residues. V lost 1 base and J lost 1; bases outside the gene matches: 4. As DNA, the CDR3 is TGCGCCAGCAGCCAAGCCCAGGGGGTATCCTACGAGCAGTACTTC. The encoded protein is CASSQAQGVSYEQYF.

This clonotype was seen repeatedly, ten times or more. The chain has TRBV12-3 or TRBV12-4 and TRBJ1-2, with D perhaps TRBD1 (6 bases). The CDR3 contains 12 residues. V was cut by 5 bases and J by 8 bases, with 12 bases left in between. The CDR3: CASSTTRGGYTF. The CDR3 nucleotides read TGTGCCAGCAGTACTACCAGGGGAGGCTACACCTTC.

CDR3 loop: CASLGVEQFF. The CDR3, as DNA: TGTGCCAGCTTAGGGGTTGAGCAGTTCTTC. The genes are TRBV6-2 or TRBV6-3 and TRBJ2-1, with D perhaps TRBD1 (5 bases). Germline-derived CDR1 and CDR2 are MNHEY and SVGEGT. CDR3 length: 10 residues. V gave up 8 bases and J gave up 9 bases, with 8 bases separating them.

The CDR3 here is CASSMRGPGNGETQYF. DNA for the CDR3: TGTGCCAGTAGTATGAGAGGGCCAGGGAACGGAGAGACCCAGTACTTC. This chain joins TRBV19 and TRBJ2-5, with D perhaps given as TRBD1 or TRBD2 (5 bases each). V was shortened by 3 bases and J by 4 bases, with 18 bases between the two germline ends. Germline CDR1 reads LNHDA; CDR2 reads SQIVND (reference sequence). The CDR3 loop spans 16 amino acids.

This clonotype appeared many times. The genes are TRBV12-3 or TRBV12-4 and TRBJ1-5; a weak D match, TRBD1 (6 bases). The CDR3 sequence is 16 residues long. Trimming shortened V by 7 bases and J by 5 bases, and 21 bases separated the two germline ends. DNA for the CDR3: TGTGCCAGCACCCCCGGGGGGACAAAGCGGCATCAGCCCCAGCATTTT. Translation: CASTPGGTKRHQPQHF.